Below, 29 T cell receptor beta chains from the same sample are listed, as sequenced in a study of blood T cells in healthy people across ages. Next came a second PCR, run for 7 to 11 cycles, which used a sample-barcoded 5' primer along with a J-beta primer mix. TCRdb used MiXCR to reprocess the 5' RACE reads, holding one entry per CDR3 protein. The table lists just under 550,000 distinct CDR3 sequences, about 24% of them singletons. The sample was also linked to a second study, of T cells of mothers and their children.

Input material: blood. These receptors all come from a boy aged 5-17 years in good health.

This clonotype came up many times. The chain carries TRBV28 and TRBJ2-4; 10 bases align to TRBD1. The junction had 3 bases not matched to a gene; V was cut back by 6 bases and J by 7 bases. The CDR3 consists of 13 residues. Germline-derived CDR1 and CDR2 are MDHEN and SYDVKM. CDR3 sequence: CASRGTGVNIQYF. DNA for the CDR3: TGTGCCAGCAGAGGGACAGGGGTCAACATTCAGTACTTC.

In the case of this clonotype: Sequence at one end of the junction differs from germline and may be a read error. The chain employs TRBV7-9 and TRBJ2-1, with TRBD2 identical over 7 bases. This CDR3 is 14 amino acids long. Per germline, CDR1 SEHNR and CDR2 FQNEAQ (reference sequence). CDR3 nucleotides: TGTGCCAGCAGCTTGACTAGCTCCAACAATGAGCAGTTCTTC. Translating gives CASSLTSSNNEQFF. Filled out from reference TRBV7-9 and TRBJ2-1, the complete variable domain reads DTGVSQNPRHKITKRGQNVTFRCDPISEHNRLYWYRQTLGQGPEFLTYFQNEAQLEKSRLLSDRFSAERPKGSFSTLEIQRTEQGDSAMYLCASSLTSSNNEQFFGPGTRLTVL.

This chain connects TRBV6-6 to TRBJ2-7, with D possibly TRBD1 on 6 matching bases. Trimming took off 6 bases at V and 0 bases at J, with 15 bases between the two ends. Looked up from germline, CDR1 is MNHNY and CDR2 is SVGAGI (reference sequence). There are 15 residues in the CDR3. CDR3 DNA sequence: TGTGCCAGCAGATCGGGACATCCAGACTCCTACGAGCAGTACTTC. This translates into CASRSGHPDSYEQYF.

V usage is TRBV6-2 or TRBV6-3 and J usage is TRBJ2-3; tentative D call: TRBD1 (6 bases). The CDR3 covers 15 residues. Trimming stripped 6 bases from V and 0 bases from J, with 13 bases between. Germline-derived CDR1 and CDR2 are MNHEY and SVGEGT. Here the CDR3 reads CASRLDRPSTDTQYF. The CDR3 DNA follows: TGTGCCAGCAGACTAGACAGGCCTAGCACAGATACGCAGTATTTT.

The V call is TRBV27, the J call TRBJ2-1, with TRBD2 matching over 11 bases. Germline assignment: CDR1 MNHEY and CDR2 SMNVEV (reference sequence). The ends lost 2 bases at V and 9 bases at J; junction bases unmatched: 6. The CDR3 contains 15 residues. CDR3 nucleotide sequence: TGTGCCAGCAGTTTAGTAGCGGGGGGGCTCGGTGAGCAGTTCTTC. It specifies CASSLVAGGLGEQFF.

CDR3 nucleotide sequence: TGCGCCAGCAGCCCTGGTTTGAGAGCCAAAGAGACCCAGTACTTC. This codes for CASSPGLRAKETQYF. The gene calls are TRBV4-3 and TRBJ2-5; no reliable D call. The germline V and J ends were trimmed by 4 bases and 3 bases, with 15 bases remaining between them. Germline loops: CDR1 LGHNA, CDR2 YSLEER. The CDR3 sequence is 15 residues long.

The J gene is TRBJ2-5, the V gene TRBV30, with D possibly matching TRBD2 (5 bases). This CDR3 is 11 amino acids long. Trimming removed 3 bases at V and 4 bases at J, with 6 bases between. Germline CDR1 and CDR2: GTSNPN and SVGIG (reference sequence). This CDR3 is CAWRAGETQYF. CDR3 sequence (DNA): TGTGCCTGGAGGGCGGGAGAGACCCAGTACTTC.

The J gene is TRBJ1-5, the V gene TRBV6-5; D is undetermined. Trimming left V 0 bases short and J 6 bases short, with 6 bases between. This CDR3 has 13 amino acids. Looked up from germline, CDR1 is MNHEY and CDR2 is SVGAGI. CDR3 bases: TGTGCCAGCAGTTACTCGAGGCTTCAGCCCCAGCATTTT. Encoded protein: CASSYSRLQPQHF.

The J gene is TRBJ1-6, the V gene TRBV25-1, with TRBD1 identical over 7 bases. With 6 bases clipped from V and 2 bases from J, the junction kept 10 bases outside the gene matches. Per germline, CDR1 MGHDK and CDR2 SYGVNS. The CDR3 covers 17 residues. The DNA of the CDR3 is TGTGCCAGCAGACCCGACAGGGCCTTGACCTATAATTCACCCCTCCACTTT. Protein product: CASRPDRALTYNSPLHF.

This clonotype was seen many times. The gene calls are TRBV29-1 and TRBJ2-7, with D maybe TRBD2 (5 bases). The CDR3 length is 13 residues. Trimming shortened V by 3 bases and J by 4 bases, and 13 bases separated the two germline ends. CDR1 SQVTM and CDR2 ANQGSEA come from the germline V gene. CDR3 loop: CSVEERSGYEQYF. In nucleotides, the CDR3 is TGCAGCGTTGAGGAGAGATCGGGGTACGAGCAGTACTTC.

This clonotype occurred many times. CDR3 in DNA: TGTGCCAGCAGTGATGACAGCCACACTGAAGCTTTCTTT. This encodes CASSDDSHTEAFF. The chain couples TRBV6-4 to TRBJ1-1, with D possibly TRBD1 on 5 matching bases. Germline V CDR1 and CDR2: MRHNA, SNTAGT. Trimming stripped 3 bases from V and 3 bases from J, with 8 bases between. This CDR3 has 13 residues.

V usage is TRBV4-3 and J usage is TRBJ2-7; 10 bases match TRBD2. This CDR3 has 18 amino acids. Trimming took 0 bases from V and 1 from J; bases not matched to a gene: 9. Germline V gene data show CDR1 as LGHNA and CDR2 as YSLEER. For the CDR3, the DNA is TGCGCCAGCAGCCAAGATCAACTACTAGCGGGACGTTCCTACGAGCAGTACTTC. This gives the protein CASSQDQLLAGRSYEQYF.

This chain connects TRBV6-2 or TRBV6-3 to TRBJ2-7; 8 nucleotides align to TRBD1. Per germline, CDR1 MNHEY and CDR2 SVGEGT. After removal of 5 bases from V and 6 bases from J, the junction contained 3 bases not matched to a gene. The CDR3 sequence is 12 residues long. CDR3 DNA: TGTGCCAGCAGTAATACAGGGGGCGAGCAGTACTTC. It encodes CASSNTGGEQYF.

This clonotype has just a few counts. The rearrangement links TRBV7-6 to TRBJ2-2; TRBD2 agrees at 8 bases. The V gene's germline CDR1 is SGHVS and CDR2 FNYEAQ. Unmatched junction bases numbered 13, after V lost 7 bases and J lost 6 bases. The CDR3 is made up of 16 amino acids. The CDR3 is CASTLGSGGMPGELFF. The CDR3 DNA follows: TGTGCCAGCACGCTAGGGTCGGGAGGGATGCCCGGGGAGCTGTTTTTT.

In this sample, this clonotype turned up a few times. This chain uses TRBV7-6 with TRBJ2-5; 8 nucleotides line up with TRBD2. The CDR3 totals 15 residues. Germline lookup yields CDR1 SGHVS and CDR2 FNYEAQ. V lost 5 bases to trimming and J lost 4 bases; unmatched junction nucleotides: 9. The CDR3 here is CASSRVGRVRETQYF. The CDR3 bases are TGTGCCAGCAGCCGGGTCGGGAGGGTGAGAGAGACCCAGTACTTC.

CDR3 residues: CASSQDQGVAGELFF. Written as DNA, the CDR3 is TGCGCCAGCAGCCAAGATCAGGGAGTCGCCGGGGAGCTGTTTTTT. J is TRBJ2-2 and V is TRBV4-3; D possibly matches TRBD1 or TRBD2 (5 bases each). Germline CDR1 is LGHNA and CDR2 is YSLEER. CDR3 size: 15 residues. V lost 0 bases and J lost 6, with 11 bases in between.

The chain joins TRBV7-2 to TRBJ1-2; 7 bases align to TRBD1. Germline CDR1 reads SGHTA; CDR2 reads FQGNSA. This CDR3 comprises 15 residues. V lost 5 bases, J lost 2 bases, and 8 bases stayed unmatched. The CDR3 spells CASSEQGRVNYGYTF. The CDR3 DNA reads TGTGCCAGCAGCGAACAGGGGAGGGTAAACTATGGCTACACCTTC.

CDR3 sequence reads: CSARVLAGDPETQYF. The CDR3, as DNA: TGCAGTGCTAGAGTACTAGCGGGAGATCCAGAGACCCAGTACTTC. The chain employs TRBV20-1 and TRBJ2-5; 11 bases match TRBD2. The CDR3 is 15 residues long. The V segment lost 1 base and the J segment 4 bases; nucleotides outside the gene matches: 5. Germline loops: CDR1 DFQATT, CDR2 SNEGSKA (reference sequence).

This clonotype has only a few counts. V is TRBV2 and J is TRBJ2-7; TRBD2 is a possible D gene (5 bases). V was shortened by 4 bases and J by 0 bases, with 13 bases between the two germline ends. The CDR3 loop spans 15 amino acids. Per the germline V gene, CDR1 is SNHLY and CDR2 is FYNNEI. In DNA form, the CDR3 reads TGTGCCAGCAGTGGGCCGTGGACTTCCTCCTACGAGCAGTACTTC. This sequence encodes CASSGPWTSSYEQYF.

This clonotype was observed at least ten times. This chain connects TRBV20-1 to TRBJ1-5; TRBD1 agrees at 9 bases. The V gene's germline CDR1 is DFQATT and CDR2 SNEGSKA (reference sequence). This CDR3 is 20 amino acids long. V lost 0 bases, J lost 0 bases, and 15 bases stayed unmatched. The CDR3 DNA reads TGCAGTGCTAGAGATACTGTGGGCGGGACAGGGCAATATAGCAATCAGCCCCAGCATTTT. It specifies CSARDTVGGTGQYSNQPQHF.

The chain has TRBV7-9 and TRBJ2-1; D may correspond to TRBD1 or TRBD2 (6 bases each). Looked up from germline, CDR1 is SEHNR and CDR2 is FQNEAQ (reference sequence). The CDR3 consists of 13 residues. The V end was cut by 5 bases, the J end by 8 bases, with 13 bases between. The CDR3 coding sequence is TGTGCCAGCAGCCCTATCGGGGGCGATGAGCAGTTCTTC. Translating it yields CASSPIGGDEQFF.

This chain's CDR3 is CAWIHSYTEAFF. The DNA of the CDR3 is TGTGCCTGGATTCACAGCTACACTGAAGCTTTCTTT. The V gene is TRBV30, the J gene TRBJ1-1; no clear D. V was clipped by 4 bases and J by 3 bases, with 9 bases between them. Germline V gene data show CDR1 as GTSNPN and CDR2 as SVGIG (reference sequence). The CDR3 totals 12 residues.

This clonotype was counted ten times or more. V gene TRBV4-2 combines with J gene TRBJ2-5; possibly TRBD2 for D (6 bases). Germline-derived CDR1 and CDR2 are LGHNA and YNFKEQ. This CDR3 is built from 13 residues. The ends were cut back, 1 base at V and 5 bases at J, with 8 bases in the middle. The CDR3 nucleotides are TGTGCCAGCAGCCAAGCGGGAGTGGAGACCCAGTACTTC. It is translated as CASSQAGVETQYF.

The gene calls are TRBV28 and TRBJ1-2; tentative D call: TRBD1 (5 bases). Trimming shortened V by 5 bases and J by 3 bases, and 10 bases separated the two germline ends. CDR3 length: 13 residues. Germline V lookup: CDR1 MDHEN, CDR2 SYDVKM. This chain's CDR3 is CASSAGTYYGYTF. The CDR3 bases are TGTGCCAGCAGTGCCGGGACGTACTATGGCTACACCTTC.

V and J are TRBV7-2 and TRBJ2-3; the D gene is possibly TRBD2 (5 bases). This CDR3 has 15 amino acids. V gave up 5 bases and J gave up 4 bases, with 16 bases separating them. Germline CDR1 SGHTA, CDR2 FQGNSA. This CDR3 is CASSPRTRSADTQYF. The DNA for the CDR3 is TGTGCCAGCAGCCCGCGTACTAGGAGTGCAGATACGCAGTATTTT.

This rearrangement joins TRBV28 to TRBJ2-7; 7 bases match TRBD1. The V gene's germline CDR1 is MDHEN and CDR2 SYDVKM. This CDR3 has 14 residues. The trim removed 6 bases at V and 2 bases at J, leaving 7 bases unmatched. CDR3 in amino acids: CASRERQGAYEQYF. CDR3 coding DNA: TGTGCCAGCAGGGAACGACAGGGCGCCTACGAGCAGTACTTC.

This clonotype was observed a few times. The chain has TRBV25-1 and TRBJ2-7; the D gene is possibly TRBD1 (6 bases). CDR1 is MGHDK and CDR2 is SYGVNS in the germline V gene. This CDR3 contains 13 residues. V was shortened by 5 bases and J by 0 bases, with 8 bases between the two germline ends. Written as DNA, the CDR3 is TGTGCCAGCAGTCAGACAGGCTCCTACGAGCAGTACTTC. Its translation: CASSQTGSYEQYF.

The rearrangement joins TRBV5-1 to TRBJ2-2; D is ambiguous. This CDR3 contains 16 residues. Germline-derived CDR1 and CDR2 are SGHRS and YFSETQ. Trimming took 4 bases from V and 3 from J, leaving 16 bases between them. Written as DNA, the CDR3 is TGCGCCAGCAGCCAACGCGAGGCAGACGACACCGGGGAGCTGTTTTTT. Encoded protein: CASSQREADDTGELFF.

This clonotype came up a few times. The chain recombines TRBV4-2 with TRBJ2-2, with a tentative D call TRBD1 (5 bases). The CDR3 extends over 16 amino acids. CDR1 is LGHNA, CDR2 YNFKEQ, per germline. V was clipped by 4 bases and J by 0 bases, with 12 bases between them. CDR3 amino acids: CASSLGDRANTGELFF. CDR3 in DNA: TGTGCCAGCAGCCTAGGGGATAGGGCGAACACCGGGGAGCTGTTTTTT.